This T cell receptor (beta chain) was retrieved from a study of blood T cell repertoires in COVID-19. Looking at the study overall: The United States, Italy and Spain provided the acute and convalescent COVID-19 samples.

This CDR3 region has 20 residues. Germline lookup yields CDR1 SSHAT and CDR2 FNYEAQ (reference sequence). Authors' processing steps: Estimates of nucleated cell counts were drawn from the amplification of reference gene primers. Clones were sequenced by immunoSEQ multiplex PCR, and TCRdb holds only the in-frame ones, with some missing. The V and J calls and clone size come from that table; D and trimming were worked out from the DNA. Here the sample spans 120,000 or so clones, about 90% being singletons. About this clone itself: The junction departs from the called germline gene at one end, perhaps through a read error.

Enrolment of Seattle patients took place during active infection, and they were followed longitudinally. Sequences were obtained from peripheral blood. J is TRBJ1-2 and V is TRBV7-7, with a weak D call TRBD1 (5 bases). The receptor comes from a woman aged 55-69 years with COVID-19, enrolled during active disease. The CDR3 DNA sequence: TGTGCTAGCAGCTTAGAGGACGTCGACAGCGCGACCCAATTGCCCTATGGCTACACCTTC. Translating gives CASSLEDVDSATQLPYGYTF.